This T cell receptor (beta chain) was observed in a study of shared clonotypes between healthy human individuals. Study-wide findings and caveats: Few donors restricted represented genetic and exposure-history diversity. What naive subsets generally showed was a larger estimated richness than memory subsets showed.

The repertoire was sequenced with immunoSEQ multiplex PCR; TCRdb's copy has only in-frame clones and lacks some. Of approximately 1.5 million clones listed, nearly 99% were seen once; the top ten hold about 0.4%. Worth noting for this clone: Its target is unknown.

The CDR3 has 15 residues. Per germline, CDR1 SGDLS and CDR2 YYNGEE. Deletions cut 0 bases from V and 0 bases from J, with 8 bases between. Division of CD4+ cells produced a CD45RA+ naive subset and a CD45RA-negative memory subset. Sequencing was carried out using naive CD4+ T cells sorted from blood. The subset denotes: CD45RA+ positively selected. The V call is TRBV9, the J call TRBJ2-3; D not certain. The receptor was derived from a man aged 25-40 years in good health. In DNA form, the CDR3 reads TGTGCCAGCAGCGTAGCGAAGGTGAGCACAGATACGCAGTATTTT. Translation: CASSVAKVSTDTQYF.